This paragraph reports one T cell receptor beta chain. Some clones are missing from TCRdb's copy, which holds only in-frame ones; the method was immunoSEQ multiplex PCR. In the table there are some 1 million clones, about 75% of which are singletons. Per germline, CDR1 LGHNT and CDR2 FRNRAP. V dropped 5 bases and J dropped 3 bases, with 16 bases sitting between them. This CDR3 is 15 amino acids long. These data belong to a study of shared clonotypes between healthy human individuals. The chain joins TRBV12-5 to TRBJ1-1; no definite D call. Sequences were obtained from memory CD4+ T cells sorted from blood. Stated subset: CD45RA-negative fraction. The clonotype comes from a young man in good health. The CDR3 spells CASGPGPAGYTEAFF. Here the CDR3 DNA reads TGTGCTAGTGGTCCCGGACCGGCGGGATACACTGAAGCTTTCTTT. Together with reference TRBV12-5 and TRBJ1-1, the CDR3 gives the full variable domain: DARVTQTPRHKVTEMGQEVTMRCQPILGHNTVFWYRQTMMQGLELLAYFRNRAPLDDSGMPKDRFSAEMPDATLATLKIQPSEPRDSAVYFCASGPGPAGYTEAFFGQGTRLTVV.